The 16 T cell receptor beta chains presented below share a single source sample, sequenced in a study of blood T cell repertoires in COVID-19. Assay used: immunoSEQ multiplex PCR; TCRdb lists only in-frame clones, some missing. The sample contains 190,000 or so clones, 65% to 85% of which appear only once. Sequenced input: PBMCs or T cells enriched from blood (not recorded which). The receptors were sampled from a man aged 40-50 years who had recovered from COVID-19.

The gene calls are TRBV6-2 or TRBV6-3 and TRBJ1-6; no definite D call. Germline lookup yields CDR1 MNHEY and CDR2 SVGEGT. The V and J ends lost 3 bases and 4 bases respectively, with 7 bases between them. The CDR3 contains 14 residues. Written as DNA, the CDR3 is TGTGCCAGCAGTTATGGGCATTATAATTCACCCCTCCACTTT. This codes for CASSYGHYNSPLHF.

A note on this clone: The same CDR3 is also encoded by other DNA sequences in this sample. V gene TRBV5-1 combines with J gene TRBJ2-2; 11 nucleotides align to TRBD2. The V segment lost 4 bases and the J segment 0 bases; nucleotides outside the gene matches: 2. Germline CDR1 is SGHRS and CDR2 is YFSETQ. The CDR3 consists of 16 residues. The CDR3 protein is CASSLSGGANTGELFF. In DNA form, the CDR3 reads TGCGCCAGCAGCCTTAGCGGGGGGGCGAACACCGGGGAGCTGTTTTTT.

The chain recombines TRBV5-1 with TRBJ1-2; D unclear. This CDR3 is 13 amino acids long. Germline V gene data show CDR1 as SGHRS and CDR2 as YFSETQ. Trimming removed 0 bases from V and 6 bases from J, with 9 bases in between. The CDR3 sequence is CASSLVGSHGYTF. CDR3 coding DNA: TGCGCCAGCAGCTTGGTGGGCTCTCATGGCTACACCTTC.

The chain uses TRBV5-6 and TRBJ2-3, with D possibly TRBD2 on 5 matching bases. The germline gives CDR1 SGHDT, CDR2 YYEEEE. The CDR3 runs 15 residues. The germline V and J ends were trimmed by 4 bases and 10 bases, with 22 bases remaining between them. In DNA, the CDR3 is TGTGCCAGCAGCCCTGCACTAGACGCTGCCTATTCGCAGTATTTT. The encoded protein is CASSPALDAAYSQYF.

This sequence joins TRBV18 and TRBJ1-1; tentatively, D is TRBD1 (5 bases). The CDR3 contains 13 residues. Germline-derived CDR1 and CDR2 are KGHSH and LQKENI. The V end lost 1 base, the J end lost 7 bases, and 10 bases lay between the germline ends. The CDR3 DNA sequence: TGTGCCAGCTCACCACTGGGGGGGATTGAAGCTTTCTTT. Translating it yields CASSPLGGIEAFF.

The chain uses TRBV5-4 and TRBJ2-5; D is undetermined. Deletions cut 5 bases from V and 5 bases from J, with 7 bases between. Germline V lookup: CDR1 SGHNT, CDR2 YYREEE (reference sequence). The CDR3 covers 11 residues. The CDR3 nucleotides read TGTGCCAGCAGTTTCCGGGAGACCCAGTACTTC. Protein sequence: CASSFRETQYF.

The CDR3: CASSFEQDYGYTF. In DNA form, the CDR3 reads TGCGCCAGCAGCTTCGAACAGGACTATGGCTACACCTTC. The genes are TRBV5-1 and TRBJ1-2; D might be TRBD1 (5 bases). This CDR3 has 13 amino acids. Trimming removed 2 bases at V and 3 bases at J, with 8 bases between. Germline CDR1 reads SGHRS; CDR2 reads YFSETQ.

The chain's CDR3 is CASSPKRLRIAKNIQYF. The CDR3 nucleotides are TGTGCCAGCAGCCCCAAAAGGCTGCGGATAGCCAAAAACATTCAGTACTTC. The V and J genes are TRBV28 and TRBJ2-4; D is ambiguous. The CDR3 totals 17 residues. Germline loops: CDR1 MDHEN, CDR2 SYDVKM. The V gene lost 6 bases and the J gene lost 0 bases, with 18 bases spanning the gap.

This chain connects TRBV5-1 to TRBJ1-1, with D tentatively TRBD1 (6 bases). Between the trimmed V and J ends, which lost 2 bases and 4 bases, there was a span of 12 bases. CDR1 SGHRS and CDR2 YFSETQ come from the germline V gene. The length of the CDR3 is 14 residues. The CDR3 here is CASSLDRYFTEAFF. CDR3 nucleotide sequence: TGCGCCAGCAGCTTAGACAGGTATTTCACTGAAGCTTTCTTT.

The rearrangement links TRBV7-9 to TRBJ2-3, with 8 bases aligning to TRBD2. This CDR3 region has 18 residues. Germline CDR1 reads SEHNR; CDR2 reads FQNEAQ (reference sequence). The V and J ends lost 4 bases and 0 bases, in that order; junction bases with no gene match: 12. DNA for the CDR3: TGTGCCAGCAGCTCGAGGTGGGGTAGCGGGGTGAGCACAGATACGCAGTATTTT. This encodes CASSSRWGSGVSTDTQYF.

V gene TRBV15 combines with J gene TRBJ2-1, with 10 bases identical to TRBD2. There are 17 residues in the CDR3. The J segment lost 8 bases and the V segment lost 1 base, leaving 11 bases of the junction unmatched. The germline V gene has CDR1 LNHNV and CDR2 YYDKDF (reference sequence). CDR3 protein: CATSRAPLSGGADEQFF. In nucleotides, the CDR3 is TGTGCCACCAGCAGAGCCCCGCTAAGCGGGGGGGCGGATGAGCAGTTCTTC.

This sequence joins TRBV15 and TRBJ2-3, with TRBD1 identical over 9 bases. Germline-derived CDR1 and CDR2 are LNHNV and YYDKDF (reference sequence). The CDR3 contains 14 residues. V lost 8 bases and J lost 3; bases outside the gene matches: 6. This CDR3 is CATGTGMGTDTQYF. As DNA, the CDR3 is TGTGCCACCGGGACAGGGATGGGAACAGATACGCAGTATTTT.

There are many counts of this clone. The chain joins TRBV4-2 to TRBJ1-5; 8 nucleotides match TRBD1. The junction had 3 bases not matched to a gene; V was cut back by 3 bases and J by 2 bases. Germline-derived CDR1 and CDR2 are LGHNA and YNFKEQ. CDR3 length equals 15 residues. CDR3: CASSQGGQGNQPQHF. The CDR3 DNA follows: TGTGCCAGCAGCCAGGGGGGACAGGGCAATCAGCCCCAGCATTTT.

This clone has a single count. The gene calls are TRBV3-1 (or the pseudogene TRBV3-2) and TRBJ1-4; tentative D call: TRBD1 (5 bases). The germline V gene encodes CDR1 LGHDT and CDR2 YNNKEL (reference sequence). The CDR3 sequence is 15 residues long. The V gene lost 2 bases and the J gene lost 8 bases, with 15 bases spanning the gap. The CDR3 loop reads CASSQSSGGGEKLFF. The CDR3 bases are TGTGCCAGCAGCCAATCATCCGGGGGAGGAGAAAAACTGTTTTTT.

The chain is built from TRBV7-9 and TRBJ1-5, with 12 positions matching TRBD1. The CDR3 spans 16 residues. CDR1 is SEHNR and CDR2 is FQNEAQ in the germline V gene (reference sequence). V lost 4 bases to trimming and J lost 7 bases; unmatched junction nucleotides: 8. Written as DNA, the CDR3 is TGTGCCAGCAGCTCGTCGGGACAGGGGGCGGGACAGCCCCAGCATTTT. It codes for CASSSSGQGAGQPQHF.

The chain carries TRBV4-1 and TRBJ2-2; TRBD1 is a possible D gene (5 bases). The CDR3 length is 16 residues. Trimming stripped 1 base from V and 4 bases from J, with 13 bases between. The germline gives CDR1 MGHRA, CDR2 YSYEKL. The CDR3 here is CASSQAAGPFTGELFF. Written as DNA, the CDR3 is TGCGCCAGCAGCCAAGCGGCAGGGCCCTTCACCGGGGAGCTGTTTTTT.